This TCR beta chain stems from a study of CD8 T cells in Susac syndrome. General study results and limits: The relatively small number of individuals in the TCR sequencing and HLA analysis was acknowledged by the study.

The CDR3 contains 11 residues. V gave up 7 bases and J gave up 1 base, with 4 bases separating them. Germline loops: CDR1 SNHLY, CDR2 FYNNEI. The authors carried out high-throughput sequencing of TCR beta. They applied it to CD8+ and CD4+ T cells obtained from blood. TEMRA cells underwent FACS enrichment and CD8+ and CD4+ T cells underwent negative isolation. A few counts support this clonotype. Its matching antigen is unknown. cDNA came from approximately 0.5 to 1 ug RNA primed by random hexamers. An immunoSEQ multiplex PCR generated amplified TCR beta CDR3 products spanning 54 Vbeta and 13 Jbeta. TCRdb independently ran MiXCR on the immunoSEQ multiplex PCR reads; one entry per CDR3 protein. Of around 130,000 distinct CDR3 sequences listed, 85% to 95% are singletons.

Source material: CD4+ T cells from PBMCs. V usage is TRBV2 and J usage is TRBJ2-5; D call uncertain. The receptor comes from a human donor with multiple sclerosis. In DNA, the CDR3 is TGTGCCAGCACCCTCCAAGAGACCCAGTACTTC. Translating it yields CASTLQETQYF.